This TCR beta chain emerged from a study of cytomegalovirus exposure and HLA in healthy donors. About this clone itself: What it binds is unknown.

The primer mix had 60 Vbeta and 13 Jbeta primers. Assay used: immunoSEQ multiplex PCR; TCRdb lists only in-frame clones, some missing. The sample shows under 80,000 clones, under 80% of them seen only once. Whole-study findings and limits: Accurate predictions that matched the HLA-A and HLA-B alleles of most subjects were reportedly made from TCR beta sequences. Presence/absence results assume similar sequencing depth per donor, which may not hold.

This clonotype originated in a woman aged 25-40 years in good health and CMV-seronegative. Sequenced: PBMCs.

CDR3 DNA sequence: TGTGCCAGCAGTTTAAATGTCGGGGAATTTGGCTACACCTTC. Protein: CASSLNVGEFGYTF. The chain combines TRBV27 with TRBJ1-2; no firm D call. Trimming pared 2 bases from V and 7 bases from J, leaving 14 bases between. Per germline, CDR1 MNHEY and CDR2 SMNVEV (reference sequence). The CDR3 contains 14 residues.